Following are 30 T cell receptor beta chains from one sample sequenced in a study of T cell repertoires in cytomegalovirus infection (dated by TCRdb to the late 2010s). Interpreted using the paper, the treatment or condition label stands for: in vitro stimulation with specific CMV peptide epitopes to enrich CMV-specific T cells. These receptors have no known antigen. These reads were obtained on an Illumina HiSeq 1500. TCRdb reanalyzed the raw reads on its own, using fastp at Q25 for trimming and MiXCR for clone calling, and kept in-frame beta chains. Each record represents a unique CDR3 protein, reported with the most common genes and DNA among its rows. This sample holds some 800,000 distinct CDR3 sequences; almost 30% were observed only once. Clones ranked in the top ten supply around 13% of the sample. Sequencing was performed on cultured CD8+ T cells from PBMCs, taken from culture after CMV antigen stimulation. Every receptor here comes from a human donor in good health (CMV status not recorded). Some clones in this sample may be carry-over from other donors' samples.

In this sample, this clonotype turned up many times. The V and J genes are TRBV7-6 and TRBJ2-7; D not certain. The germline V gene has CDR1 SGHVS and CDR2 FNYEAQ. V shed 1 base and J shed 0 bases, with 10 bases lying between them. CDR3 size: 15 residues. This chain's CDR3 is CASSLGHPSSYEQYF. CDR3 sequence (DNA): TGTGCCAGCAGCTTAGGCCACCCGAGCTCCTACGAGCAGTACTTC.

In this sample, this clonotype turned up a few times. The rearrangement links TRBV6-2 or TRBV6-3 to TRBJ2-1; 10 bases are a match to TRBD1. Germline values: CDR1 MNHEY, CDR2 SVGEGT. The CDR3 has 16 amino acids. Trimming took 2 bases from V and 8 from J; bases not matched to a gene: 9. CDR3 residues: CASSYKMRQGAHEQFF. The CDR3 DNA reads as TGTGCCAGCAGTTACAAGATGCGACAGGGGGCCCATGAGCAGTTCTTC.

The V and J genes are TRBV6-8 and TRBJ2-2, with D unclear. The CDR3 extends over 14 amino acids. The V gene lost 2 bases and the J gene lost 6 bases, with 10 bases spanning the gap. The V gene's germline CDR1 is MNHGY and CDR2 SAAAGT. CDR3 sequence reads: CASSYGPVPGELFF. In DNA, the CDR3 is TGTGCCAGCAGTTACGGGCCGGTCCCCGGGGAGCTGTTTTTT.

The V and J genes are TRBV19 and TRBJ2-5; 7 nucleotides agree with TRBD2. CDR1 is LNHDA, CDR2 SQIVND, per germline (reference sequence). CDR3 length: 14 residues. With 6 bases clipped from V and 5 bases from J, the junction kept 9 bases outside the gene matches. CDR3 sequence (DNA): TGTGCCAGTAGCTCAAGGACTAGAGTGGAGACCCAGTACTTC. Translated: CASSSRTRVETQYF.

This chain joins TRBV5-1 and TRBJ2-2; D perhaps matches TRBD2 (5 bases). CDR3 size: 14 residues. CDR1 is SGHRS, CDR2 YFSETQ, per germline. Trimming left V 5 bases short and J 7 bases short, with 15 bases between. CDR3 sequence (DNA): TGCGCCAGCAGTCCATCCGCGGGTAACGGGGAGCTGTTTTTT. It specifies CASSPSAGNGELFF.

This chain joins TRBV7-6 and TRBJ2-7, with D unclear. The germline V gene encodes CDR1 SGHVS and CDR2 FNYEAQ. This CDR3 has 12 amino acids. The V end lost 1 base, the J end lost 8 bases, and 9 bases lay between the germline ends. This CDR3 reads CASSLELAKQYF. DNA of the CDR3: TGTGCCAGCAGCTTAGAGCTGGCGAAGCAGTACTTC.

This clonotype came up a few times. J is TRBJ2-3 and V is TRBV6-2 or TRBV6-3; 11 bases fit TRBD2. CDR3 length: 17 amino acids. V was clipped by 6 bases and J by 3 bases; unmatched bases: 11. Germline CDR1 is MNHEY and CDR2 is SVGEGT. Here the CDR3 DNA reads TGTGCCAGCAGCCCCGAGACTAGCGGGGTTTTGACAGATACGCAGTATTTT. The encoded protein is CASSPETSGVLTDTQYF.

The chain uses TRBV7-3 and TRBJ1-1, with 7 bases that match TRBD1. Looked up from germline, CDR1 is SGHTA and CDR2 is FQGTGA. J was trimmed by 7 bases and V by 3 bases; bases with no gene match: 5. The CDR3 extends over 13 amino acids. This CDR3 reads CASSFTGAGEAFF. As DNA, the CDR3 is TGTGCCAGCAGCTTCACAGGGGCCGGTGAAGCTTTCTTT.

This clonotype was seen only a few times. The chain combines TRBV7-3 with TRBJ2-2; D not certain. Trimming shortened V by 5 bases and J by 3 bases, and 22 bases separated the two germline ends. Per the germline V gene, CDR1 is SGHTA and CDR2 is FQGTGA. CDR3 size: 18 residues. CDR3 in amino acids: CASSLGPISPVDTGELFF. The CDR3 nucleotides are TGTGCCAGCAGCCTAGGTCCAATTTCGCCGGTGGACACCGGGGAGCTGTTTTTT. Full variable domain (remainder filled in from reference TRBV7-3 and TRBJ2-2): GAGVSQTPSNKVTEKGKYVELRCDPISGHTALYWYRQSLGQGPEFLIYFQGTGAADDSGLPNDRFFAVRPEGSVSTLKIQRTERGDSAVYLCASSLGPISPVDTGELFFGEGSRLTVL.

About this clonotype itself: At one of its ends the junction is not consistent with the germline gene, which may arise from a read error. The chain joins TRBV28 to TRBJ2-4; tentative D call: TRBD2 (6 bases). The CDR3 has 17 residues. CDR1 and CDR2 from the germline V gene are MDHEN and SYDVKM. CDR3 loop: CANSPPRRGLAKNIQYF. Here the CDR3 DNA reads TGTGCCAACAGTCCTCCTAGACGGGGACTAGCCAAAAACATTCAGTACTTC.

This clonotype has a handful of counts. The chain recombines TRBV27 with TRBJ1-1; no clear D. Deletions cut 6 bases from V and 11 bases from J, with 19 bases between. Germline lookup yields CDR1 MNHEY and CDR2 SMNVEV (reference sequence). The CDR3 is made up of 13 amino acids. The CDR3 is CASSEGSAMGAFF. For the CDR3, the DNA is TGTGCCAGCAGCGAGGGTTCGGCCATGGGGGCTTTCTTT.

This clonotype has a handful of counts. This chain links TRBV27 with TRBJ1-1; the D gene is possibly TRBD1 (6 bases). Trimming pared 6 bases from V and 5 bases from J, leaving 13 bases between. In germline, CDR1 is MNHEY, CDR2 SMNVEV (reference sequence). The CDR3 length is 13 residues. The CDR3: CASSLVQGTEAFF. CDR3 DNA: TGTGCCAGCAGCTTGGTCCAGGGGACTGAAGCTTTCTTT.

Worth noting for this clonotype: This may arise from a read error, as a much more abundant clone is one base away. This rearrangement joins TRBV7-6 to TRBJ2-2; D is tentatively TRBD1 or TRBD2 (5 bases each). The CDR3 runs 17 residues. Between the trimmed V and J ends, which lost 2 bases and 9 bases, there was a span of 22 bases. The germline V gene encodes CDR1 SGHVS and CDR2 FNYEAQ. CDR3 bases: TGTGCCAGCAGCTTATCCCTCGGGAAAGGGGCGACCTGGGAGCTGTTTTTT. It is translated as CASSLSLGKGATWELFF.

The chain uses TRBV19 and TRBJ1-1, with TRBD1 as a possible D gene (5 bases). The CDR3 runs 15 residues. Germline CDR1 and CDR2: LNHDA and SQIVND (reference sequence). V lost 5 bases and J lost 3, with 16 bases in between. CDR3 in amino acids: CASSVLLGGDTEAFF. CDR3 sequence (DNA): TGTGCCAGTAGTGTCCTTCTTGGGGGGGACACTGAAGCTTTCTTT.

The V gene is TRBV11-2, the J gene TRBJ2-2; D might be TRBD1 (6 bases). With 1 base removed from V and 4 bases from J, the gap between germline ends came to 10 bases. This CDR3 contains 15 residues. Germline values: CDR1 SGHAT, CDR2 FQNNGV. The CDR3 nucleotides read TGTGCCAGCAGCTTAGTAGGGACACCCACCGGGGAGCTGTTTTTT. This sequence encodes CASSLVGTPTGELFF.

The V gene is TRBV6-5, the J gene TRBJ2-7; no reliable D call. CDR1 and CDR2 from the germline V gene are MNHEY and SVGAGI. V was clipped by 2 bases and J by 6 bases, with 11 bases between them. This CDR3 spans 13 amino acids. CDR3 DNA: TGTGCCAGCAGTTACAATCCTTGGGGCGAGCAGTACGTC. This encodes CASSYNPWGEQYV.

This clonotype was counted only a few times. The chain recombines TRBV7-4 with TRBJ1-3; D remains ambiguous. The CDR3 spans 14 residues. Germline V gene lookup returns CDR1 SGHVT and CDR2 SQSDAQ. Trimming cost V 3 bases and J 6 bases, with 12 bases left between them. The CDR3, as DNA: TGTGCCAGCAGCTTTTCGACGGACCCAAACACCATATATTTT. The encoded protein is CASSFSTDPNTIYF.

The genes are TRBV19 and TRBJ2-3, with D perhaps matching TRBD1 or TRBD2 (5 bases each). V gave up 5 bases and J gave up 2 bases, with 17 bases separating them. Germline loops: CDR1 LNHDA, CDR2 SQIVND (reference sequence). The CDR3 consists of 16 residues. The CDR3 DNA follows: TGTGCCAGTAGTTCCCCACAATGGGACGCCACAGATACGCAGTATTTT. It encodes CASSSPQWDATDTQYF.

The chain uses TRBV7-9 and TRBJ1-1, with D possibly being TRBD1 (5 bases). The germline V gene has CDR1 SEHNR and CDR2 FQNEAQ (reference sequence). V was pared by 3 bases and J by 1 base, with 15 bases between. This CDR3 has 16 amino acids. The CDR3 bases are TGTGCCAGCAGCTTGAATTGGGGACGGAAGAACACTGAAGCTTTCTTT. This translates into CASSLNWGRKNTEAFF.

The rearrangement uses TRBV7-9 and TRBJ2-1; TRBD2 agrees at 10 bases. V was pared by 7 bases and J by 3 bases, with 6 bases of the junction left unmatched. Germline-derived CDR1 and CDR2 are SEHNR and FQNEAQ (reference sequence). The CDR3 loop spans 15 amino acids. CDR3 protein: CASTPAGGNYNEQFF. The CDR3 nucleotides are TGTGCCAGCACCCCAGCGGGGGGGAACTACAATGAGCAGTTCTTC.

This clonotype showed up just once. The chain couples TRBV7-9 to TRBJ2-7; D is possibly TRBD1 or TRBD2 (6 bases each). This CDR3 has 13 residues. Germline V gene data show CDR1 as SEHNR and CDR2 as FQNEAQ (reference sequence). V lost 4 bases and J 6 bases, leaving 13 bases between the germline ends. The CDR3 loop reads CASSWRGAGEQYF. CDR3 sequence (DNA): TGTGCCAGCAGCTGGAGGGGGGCTGGCGAGCAGTACTTC.

The chain employs TRBV9 and TRBJ1-5; TRBD1 agrees at 8 bases. Germline V gene data show CDR1 as SGDLS and CDR2 as YYNGEE. J was trimmed by 5 bases and V by 3 bases; bases with no gene match: 13. The CDR3 extends over 17 amino acids. The CDR3 nucleotides read TGTGCCAGCAGCGCGACCTCCGGGACAGGAATGGATCAGCCCCAGCATTTT. Translating it yields CASSATSGTGMDQPQHF.

This clonotype was found a few times. The chain has TRBV18 and TRBJ2-5, with 9 bases matching TRBD1. Trimming removed 0 bases from V and 4 bases from J; junction bases left unmatched: 3. The CDR3 has 15 amino acids. Germline V CDR1 and CDR2: KGHSH, LQKENI. The CDR3 protein is CASSPPGQGLETQYF. The DNA of the CDR3 is TGTGCCAGCTCACCACCGGGACAGGGCTTAGAGACCCAGTACTTC. The full variable domain, with the rest looked up from reference TRBV18 and TRBJ2-5, is NAGVMQNPRHLVRRRGQEARLRCSPMKGHSHVYWYRQLPEEGLKFMVYLQKENIIDESGMPKERFSAEFPKEGPSILRIQQVVRGDSAAYFCASSPPGQGLETQYFGPGTRLLVL.

The CDR3 reads CASSLKQGEVGTEAFF. The CDR3 nucleotides are TGTGCCAGCAGTTTAAAACAGGGGGAAGTGGGCACTGAAGCTTTCTTT. The J gene is TRBJ1-1, the V gene TRBV28; 8 bases are shared with TRBD1. The CDR3 is 16 amino acids. V shed 2 bases and J 4 bases; nucleotides not matched to a gene: 9. The germline V gene encodes CDR1 MDHEN and CDR2 SYDVKM.

V gene TRBV19 combines with J gene TRBJ2-1; D uncertain. The CDR3 consists of 15 residues. The V and J ends lost 1 base and 0 bases respectively, with 7 bases between them. Germline loops: CDR1 LNHDA, CDR2 SQIVND (reference sequence). DNA of the CDR3: TGTGCCAGTAGTATAGTGGCAGTCTCCTACAATGAGCAGTTCTTC. This translates into CASSIVAVSYNEQFF.

The chain couples TRBV29-1 to TRBJ2-6; TRBD1 aligns across 9 bases. The V and J ends lost 0 bases and 2 bases, in that order; junction bases with no gene match: 14. The CDR3 sequence is 20 residues long. Germline lookup yields CDR1 SQVTM and CDR2 ANQGSEA. The CDR3 coding sequence is TGCAGCGTTGAAGATCGAGGGGACAGGGACCACACGGCTGGGGCCAACGTCCTGACTTTC. Translated, it gives CSVEDRGDRDHTAGANVLTF.

This clonotype appeared a few times. This chain uses TRBV7-9 with TRBJ2-4; 10 bases line up with TRBD2. V shed 5 bases and J 0 bases; nucleotides not matched to a gene: 10. CDR3 length equals 18 residues. Looked up from germline, CDR1 is SEHNR and CDR2 is FQNEAQ (reference sequence). The DNA for the CDR3 is TGTGCCAGCAGCGCCCCCGGACTAGCGGAACTAGCCAAAAACATTCAGTACTTC. Translated: CASSAPGLAELAKNIQYF.

This clonotype was picked up a small number of times. CDR3 protein: CASTPGLAALEQYF. The CDR3 DNA sequence: TGTGCCAGCACTCCGGGACTAGCGGCTCTTGAGCAGTACTTC. The gene calls are TRBV6-2 or TRBV6-3 and TRBJ2-7; 11 positions agree with TRBD2. The CDR3 totals 14 residues. CDR1 is MNHEY, CDR2 SVGEGT, per germline. The junction had 9 bases not matched to a gene; V was cut back by 7 bases and J by 7 bases.

The chain recombines TRBV12-3 or TRBV12-4 with TRBJ2-2; D call uncertain. This CDR3 contains 15 residues. V lost 4 bases and J 4 bases, leaving 13 bases between the germline ends. The CDR3 here is CASSYIHTGTGELFF. In DNA, the CDR3 is TGTGCCAGCAGTTATATTCACACCGGCACCGGGGAGCTGTTTTTT.

The chain carries TRBV10-3 and TRBJ2-7; D might be TRBD2 (5 bases). The CDR3 runs to 14 residues. Germline CDR1 reads ENHRY; CDR2 reads SYGVKD. The V gene lost 3 bases and the J gene lost 0 bases, with 9 bases spanning the gap. The CDR3 bases are TGTGCCATCAGTGATTGGGAGAGCTCCTACGAGCAGTACGTC. This gives the protein CAISDWESSYEQYV.